Presented here are 20 T cell receptor beta chains from one specimen sequenced in a study of blood T cells in healthy people across ages. The second PCR ran about 6 to 11 cycles with a sample-barcoded 5' primer and J-beta primers. TCRdb reprocessed the 5' RACE reads via MiXCR and lists one record per CDR3 protein. The table records about 700,000 distinct CDR3 sequences, 32% of them present only once. Sequenced sample: blood. The source of these receptors is a woman of 80 years or more in good health.

This rearrangement joins TRBV12-3 or TRBV12-4 to TRBJ1-3; TRBD1 matches at 7 bases. CDR3 length: 14 residues. V lost 1 base to trimming and J lost 4 bases; unmatched junction nucleotides: 1. The CDR3 nucleotides read TGTGCCAGCAGTTTAGAGGGACAGGGAAACACCATATATTTT. This codes for CASSLEGQGNTIYF.

The chain employs TRBV12-3 or TRBV12-4 and TRBJ2-3; D not certain. Trimming left V 6 bases short and J 6 bases short, with 10 bases between. The CDR3 is 12 amino acids. This chain's CDR3 is CASRVRTDTQYF. The CDR3 DNA sequence: TGTGCCAGCAGAGTCCGAACGGATACGCAGTATTTT.

This clonotype was observed at least ten times. The rearrangement joins TRBV25-1 to TRBJ2-7; 8 bases are shared with TRBD1. Germline CDR1 and CDR2: MGHDK and SYGVNS. V trimming: 4 bases; J trimming: 1 base; junction bases outside the gene matches: 0. The CDR3 is 13 amino acids. CDR3 residues: CASSGQGSYEQYF. CDR3 in DNA: TGTGCCAGCAGTGGACAGGGGTCCTACGAGCAGTACTTC.

This clonotype has at least ten counts. The genes are TRBV6-5 and TRBJ2-7, with D possibly TRBD2 on 6 matching bases. The germline CDR1 and CDR2 sequences are MNHEY and SVGAGI. This CDR3 is 14 amino acids long. Trimming took 4 bases from V and 2 from J, leaving 12 bases between them. Written as DNA, the CDR3 is TGTGCCAGCAGTTCCCTGACTAGAACCTACGAGCAGTACTTC. Its protein product is CASSSLTRTYEQYF.

This rearrangement joins TRBV29-1 to TRBJ1-1; D gene unclear. Germline V gene data show CDR1 as SQVTM and CDR2 as ANQGSEA. Trimming removed 6 bases from V and 4 bases from J, with 12 bases in between. The CDR3 runs to 12 residues. The DNA for the CDR3 is TGCAGCGTCCTAAACAGTGGCACTGAAGCTTTCTTT. This encodes CSVLNSGTEAFF.

Turning to this clonotype: Just one base apart from a much larger clone, this may be a read error. V and J are TRBV9 and TRBJ2-5, with 8 positions matching TRBD2. The CDR3 spans 15 residues. In germline, CDR1 is SGDLS, CDR2 YYNGEE. Trimming cost V 4 bases and J 0 bases; bases outside gene matches: 5. CDR3 DNA: TGTGCCAGCAGCCCTCAGACTAGCGACCAAGAGACCCAGTACTTC. Amino acids: CASSPQTSDQETQYF.

This clonotype was found many times. The V call is TRBV20-1, the J call TRBJ1-5; weak D call: TRBD1 (6 bases). The CDR3 totals 14 residues. With 3 bases removed from V and 5 bases from J, the gap between germline ends came to 14 bases. Germline lookup yields CDR1 DFQATT and CDR2 SNEGSKA (reference sequence). Written as DNA, the CDR3 is TGCAGTGCTAGTCGCAGGGGAGGGGATCAGCCCCAGCATTTT. Protein: CSASRRGGDQPQHF.

This clonotype showed up many times. This chain connects TRBV29-1 to TRBJ2-6, with TRBD1 matching over 9 bases. The CDR3 is 17 amino acids. CDR1 is SQVTM and CDR2 is ANQGSEA in the germline V gene. V shed 4 bases and J 4 bases; nucleotides not matched to a gene: 11. In DNA, the CDR3 is TGCAGCGTTGTGAAGGAACTACAGGGGGCCGGGGCCAACGTCCTGACTTTC. Protein: CSVVKELQGAGANVLTF.

This clonotype was observed a handful of times. This chain links TRBV28 with TRBJ1-1; the D is unclear. Germline V lookup: CDR1 MDHEN, CDR2 SYDVKM. This CDR3 has 13 residues. Deletions cut 6 bases from V and 0 bases from J, with 8 bases between. CDR3 in DNA: TGTGCCAGCAGGGCGGGGTTGAACACTGAAGCTTTCTTT. Its protein product is CASRAGLNTEAFF.

Regarding this clonotype: This may be a read error, as it is one base from a much larger clone. V gene TRBV20-1 combines with J gene TRBJ2-5, with unresolved D. The germline gives CDR1 DFQATT, CDR2 SNEGSKA (reference sequence). The CDR3 extends over 15 amino acids. V lost 1 base, J lost 11 bases, and 23 bases lay in between. The CDR3 nucleotides read TGCAGTGCTAGAGCCCCACCAACCAACAGCAGAGAGCAGTACTTC. It encodes CSARAPPTNSREQYF.

In this sample, this clonotype turned up many times. This sequence joins TRBV10-3 and TRBJ2-1; 13 nucleotides align to TRBD2. Per the germline V gene, CDR1 is ENHRY and CDR2 is SYGVKD. The CDR3 sequence is 14 residues long. Losses at the gene ends were 4 bases for V and 7 bases for J; bases not matched to a gene: 1. CDR3 residues: CAISGLAGGNEQFF. The CDR3 nucleotides are TGTGCCATCAGTGGACTAGCGGGGGGTAATGAGCAGTTCTTC.

This clonotype was counted at least ten times. This rearrangement joins TRBV6-1 to TRBJ2-7; D is ambiguous. CDR3 length: 13 amino acids. Between the trimmed V and J ends, which lost 5 bases and 3 bases, there was a span of 11 bases. The germline gives CDR1 MNHNS, CDR2 SASEGT. The chain's CDR3 is CASSRAWNYEQYF. In DNA, the CDR3 is TGTGCCAGCAGTCGTGCTTGGAACTACGAGCAGTACTTC.

This clonotype was counted ten times or more. The chain joins TRBV6-6 to TRBJ2-3; 8 nucleotides agree with TRBD2. The V gene end was trimmed by 11 bases and the J gene end by 0 bases; junction bases not matched to a gene: 4. Germline V gene sequence: CDR1 MNHNY, CDR2 SVGAGI (reference sequence). CDR3 size: 13 residues. The CDR3 sequence is CASGGLSTDTQYF. The CDR3 DNA sequence: TGTGCCTCGGGGGGGCTAAGCACAGATACGCAGTATTTT.

Many counts were recorded for this clonotype. The chain recombines TRBV19 with TRBJ2-6, with TRBD1 identical over 7 bases. Germline trimming cut 5 bases from V and 1 base from J; bases unmatched to any gene: 11. CDR3 length equals 18 residues. CDR1 is LNHDA, CDR2 SQIVND, per germline (reference sequence). CDR3 DNA sequence: TGTGCCAGTAGTCCGGAGGCAGGGGGTTTGTCTGGGGCCAACGTCCTGACTTTC. This encodes CASSPEAGGLSGANVLTF.

This clonotype occurred once. A much larger clone lies one base from this, so it may be a read error. This rearrangement joins TRBV21-1 to TRBJ1-4; the table's D call TRBD1 went unverified against the DNA. TRBV21-1 is marked as a pseudogene. This CDR3 comprises 14 residues. CDR3 sequence reads: CAGRGYRDTEKLFF. CDR3 DNA: TGTGCCGGCAGGGGATATCGGGACACAGAAAAACTGTTTTTT.

This rearrangement joins TRBV6-2 or TRBV6-3 to TRBJ1-3, with a tentative D call TRBD1 (5 bases). CDR3 size: 15 residues. V was trimmed by 2 bases and J by 4 bases, leaving 12 bases between them. The germline V gene encodes CDR1 MNHEY and CDR2 SVGEGT. The CDR3 DNA is TGTGCCAGCAGTTACCCCGGGACCGCCGGAAACACCATATATTTT. As protein: CASSYPGTAGNTIYF.

At least ten counts were recorded for this clonotype. The rearrangement links TRBV28 to TRBJ2-5; D perhaps matches TRBD2 (6 bases). There are 14 residues in the CDR3. Deletions cut 6 bases from V and 5 bases from J, with 16 bases between. Germline V gene sequence: CDR1 MDHEN, CDR2 SYDVKM. The DNA for the CDR3 is TGTGCCAGCAGGTCCTATAGCGGTCGGGAGACCCAGTACTTC. Residues: CASRSYSGRETQYF.

In the case of this clonotype: It may be a read error: a sequence one base away is much more abundant. For the CDR3, the DNA is TGCAGTGCTAGACAGGGAGGAAATGAGCAGTTCTTC. Translating gives CSARQGGNEQFF. The J gene is TRBJ2-1, the V gene TRBV20-1; a possible D gene is TRBD2 (6 bases). The V end lost 2 bases, the J end lost 7 bases, and 9 bases lay between the germline ends. The CDR3 contains 12 residues. The V gene's germline CDR1 is DFQATT and CDR2 SNEGSKA (reference sequence).

This clonotype was observed a few times. A read error may be the cause here, since a much bigger clone is one base away. The chain employs TRBV19 and TRBJ2-1, with TRBD1 matching 8 bases. The germline V gene has CDR1 LNHDA and CDR2 SQIVND (reference sequence). CDR3 length: 16 residues. V dropped 7 bases and J dropped 2; count of bases not matched to a gene: 10. The CDR3 reads CASTGGPSGPYNEQFF. The CDR3 DNA follows: TGTGCCAGTACAGGGGGCCCTTCGGGGCCCTACAATGAGCAGTTCTTC. Supplemented by reference TRBV19 and TRBJ2-1, the full variable domain reads DGGITQSPKYLFRKEGQNVTLSCEQNLNHDAMYWYRQDPGQGLRLIYYSQIVNDFQKGDIAEGYSVSREKKESFPLTVTSAQKNPTAFYLCASTGGPSGPYNEQFFGPGTRLTVL.

This clonotype is a singleton in its sample. This may be a read error, as it is one base from a much larger clone. The chain recombines TRBV20-1 with TRBJ2-3; D not resolved. Germline V lookup: CDR1 DFQATT, CDR2 SNEGSKA (reference sequence). Trimming removed 0 bases from V and 0 bases from J, with 4 bases in between. The CDR3 runs 13 residues. The chain's CDR3 is CSARDYSTDTQYF. The CDR3 DNA reads TGCAGTGCTAGAGATTACAGCACAGATACGCAGTATTTT.